This T cell receptor beta chain was identified during a study of spatial heterogeneity in lung cancer. Study results and limitations: At tumor resection, ubiquitous expanded TCRs were detected in blood more often than later.

From germline, CDR1 is DFQATT and CDR2 SNEGSKA (reference sequence). V was trimmed by 0 bases and J by 8 bases, leaving 7 bases between them. The CDR3 contains 12 residues. Ten or more counts support this clonotype. Its cognate antigen is unknown. Time point of the sample: sample taken at primary tumor resection. Unsorted whole RNA samples from tumor, nontumor lung or frozen PBMC were sequenced. Donors were fewer than 90 untreated early-stage non-small cell lung cancer patients. Unique molecular identifiers, one per molecule, were present on every TCR cDNA molecule. TCRdb redid the calling of the 5' RACE reads with MiXCR, one entry per CDR3 protein. Among about 40,000 distinct CDR3 sequences listed, 5.2% were seen once.

The material sequenced was PBMCs, taken at surgery. V is TRBV20-1 and J is TRBJ2-2; D is unresolved. The sequence came from a female donor with early-stage non-small cell lung cancer. Written as DNA, the CDR3 is TGCAGTGCTAGAGAATCTATTGGGGAGCTGTTTTTT. It encodes CSARESIGELFF.